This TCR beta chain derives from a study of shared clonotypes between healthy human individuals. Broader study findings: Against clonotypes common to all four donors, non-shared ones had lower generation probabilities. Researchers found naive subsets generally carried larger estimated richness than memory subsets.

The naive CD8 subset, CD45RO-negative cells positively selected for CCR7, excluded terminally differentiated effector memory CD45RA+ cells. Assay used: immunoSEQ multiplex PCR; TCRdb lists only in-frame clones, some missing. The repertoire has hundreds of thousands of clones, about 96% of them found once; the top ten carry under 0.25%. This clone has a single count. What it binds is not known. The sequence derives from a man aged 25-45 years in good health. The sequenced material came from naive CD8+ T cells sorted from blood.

The CDR3 sequence is CASSQSELGNEKLFF. CDR3 DNA: TGTGCCAGCAGCCAATCAGAGTTGGGGAATGAAAAACTGTTTTTT. The chain links TRBV27 to TRBJ1-4; D unclear. Germline assignment: CDR1 MNHEY and CDR2 SMNVEV (reference sequence). CDR3 length: 15 residues. The V gene lost 6 bases and the J gene lost 5 bases, with 16 bases spanning the gap.